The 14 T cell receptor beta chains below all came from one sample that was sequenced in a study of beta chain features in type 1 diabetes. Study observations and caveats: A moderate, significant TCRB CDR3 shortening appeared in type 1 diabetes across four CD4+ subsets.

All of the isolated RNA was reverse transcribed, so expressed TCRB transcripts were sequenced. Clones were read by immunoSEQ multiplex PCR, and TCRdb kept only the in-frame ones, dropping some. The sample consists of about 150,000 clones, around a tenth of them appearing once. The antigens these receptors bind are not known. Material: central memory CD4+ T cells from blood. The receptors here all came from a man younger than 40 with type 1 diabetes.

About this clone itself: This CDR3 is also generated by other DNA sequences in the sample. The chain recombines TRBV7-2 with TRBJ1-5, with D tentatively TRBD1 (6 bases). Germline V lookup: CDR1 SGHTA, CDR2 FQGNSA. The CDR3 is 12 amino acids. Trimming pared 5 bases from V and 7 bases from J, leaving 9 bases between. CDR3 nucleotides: TGTGCCAGCAGCCCTAGGGGGCAGCCCCAGCATTTT. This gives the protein CASSPRGQPQHF.

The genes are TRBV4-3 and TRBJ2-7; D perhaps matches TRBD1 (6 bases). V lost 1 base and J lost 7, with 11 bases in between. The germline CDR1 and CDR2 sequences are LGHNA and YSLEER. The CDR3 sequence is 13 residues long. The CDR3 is CASSQGGQGEQYF. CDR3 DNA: TGCGCCAGCAGCCAAGGGGGCCAGGGGGAGCAGTACTTC.

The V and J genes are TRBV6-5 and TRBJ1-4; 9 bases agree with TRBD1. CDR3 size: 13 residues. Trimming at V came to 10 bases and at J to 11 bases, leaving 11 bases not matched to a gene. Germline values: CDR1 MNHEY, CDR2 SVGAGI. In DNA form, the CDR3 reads TGTGCCATCAACGACAGGGGGAATGGGAAACTGTTTTTT. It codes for CAINDRGNGKLFF.

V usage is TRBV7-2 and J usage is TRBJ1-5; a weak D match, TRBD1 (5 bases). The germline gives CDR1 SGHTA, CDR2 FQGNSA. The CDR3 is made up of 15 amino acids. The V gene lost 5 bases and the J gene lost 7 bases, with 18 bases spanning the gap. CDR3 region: CASSPEAGQGQPQHF. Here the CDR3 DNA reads TGTGCCAGCAGCCCAGAAGCAGGGCAAGGGCAGCCCCAGCATTTT.

CDR3 region: CASSYATAGYNEQFF. Here the CDR3 DNA reads TGTGCCAGCAGTTACGCTACGGCGGGATACAATGAGCAGTTCTTC. This rearrangement joins TRBV6-5 to TRBJ2-1; tentative D call: TRBD2 (6 bases). The CDR3 contains 15 residues. The V end was cut by 2 bases, the J end by 4 bases, with 12 bases between. CDR1 and CDR2 (germline): MNHEY, SVGAGI.

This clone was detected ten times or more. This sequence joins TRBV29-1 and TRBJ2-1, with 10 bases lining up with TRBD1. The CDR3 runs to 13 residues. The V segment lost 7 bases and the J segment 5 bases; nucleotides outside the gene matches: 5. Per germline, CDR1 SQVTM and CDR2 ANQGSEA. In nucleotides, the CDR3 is TGCAGCGCCGGGGACAGGGGCCACAATGAGCAGTTCTTC. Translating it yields CSAGDRGHNEQFF.

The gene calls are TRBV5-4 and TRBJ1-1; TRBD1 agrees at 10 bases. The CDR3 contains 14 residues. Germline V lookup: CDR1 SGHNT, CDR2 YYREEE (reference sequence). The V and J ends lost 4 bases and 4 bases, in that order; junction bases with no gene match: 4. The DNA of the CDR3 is TGTGCCAGCAGCCTAGGACAGGGGGGCACTGAAGCTTTCTTT. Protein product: CASSLGQGGTEAFF. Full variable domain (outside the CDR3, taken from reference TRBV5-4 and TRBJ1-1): ETGVTQSPTHLIKTRGQQVTLRCSSQSGHNTVSWYQQALGQGPQFIFQYYREEENGRGNFPPRFSGLQFPNYSSELNVNALELDDSALYLCASSLGQGGTEAFFGQGTRLTVV.

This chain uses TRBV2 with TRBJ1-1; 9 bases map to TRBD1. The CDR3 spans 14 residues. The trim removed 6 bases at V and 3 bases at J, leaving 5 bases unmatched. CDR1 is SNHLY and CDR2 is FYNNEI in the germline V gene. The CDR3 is CASRTGQGYTEAFF. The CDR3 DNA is TGTGCCAGCAGAACGGGACAGGGTTACACTGAAGCTTTCTTT.

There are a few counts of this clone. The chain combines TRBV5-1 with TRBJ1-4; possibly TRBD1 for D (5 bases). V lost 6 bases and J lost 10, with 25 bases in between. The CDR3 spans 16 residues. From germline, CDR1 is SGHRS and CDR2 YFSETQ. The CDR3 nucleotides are TGCGCCAGCACTCCCTTGGAAGCGGGGGTTAACGGAAAACTGTTTTTT. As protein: CASTPLEAGVNGKLFF.

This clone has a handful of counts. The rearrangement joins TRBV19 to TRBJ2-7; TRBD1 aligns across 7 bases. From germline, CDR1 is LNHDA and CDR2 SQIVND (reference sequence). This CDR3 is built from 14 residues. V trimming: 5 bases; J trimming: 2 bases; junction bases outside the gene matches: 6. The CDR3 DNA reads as TGTGCCAGTAGTCCGCGACAGGGACCCTACGAGCAGTACTTC. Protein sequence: CASSPRQGPYEQYF.

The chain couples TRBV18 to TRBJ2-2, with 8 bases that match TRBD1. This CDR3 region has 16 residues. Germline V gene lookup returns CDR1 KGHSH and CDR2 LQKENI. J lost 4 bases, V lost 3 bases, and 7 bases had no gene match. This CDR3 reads CASSPTGTGVTGELFF. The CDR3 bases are TGTGCCAGCTCACCGACCGGGACAGGCGTCACCGGGGAGCTGTTTTTT.

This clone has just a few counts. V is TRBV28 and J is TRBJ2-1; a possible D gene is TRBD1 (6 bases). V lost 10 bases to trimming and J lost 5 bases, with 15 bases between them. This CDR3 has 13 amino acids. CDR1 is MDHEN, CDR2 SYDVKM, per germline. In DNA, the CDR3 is TGTGCCACCCGAGGACAGTCCCACAATGAGCAGTTCTTC. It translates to CATRGQSHNEQFF. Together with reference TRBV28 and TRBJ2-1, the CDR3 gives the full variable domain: DVKVTQSSRYLVKRTGEKVFLECVQDMDHENMFWYRQDPGLGLRLIYFSYDVKMKEKGDIPEGYSVSREKKERFSLILESASTNQTSMYLCATRGQSHNEQFFGPGTRLTVL.

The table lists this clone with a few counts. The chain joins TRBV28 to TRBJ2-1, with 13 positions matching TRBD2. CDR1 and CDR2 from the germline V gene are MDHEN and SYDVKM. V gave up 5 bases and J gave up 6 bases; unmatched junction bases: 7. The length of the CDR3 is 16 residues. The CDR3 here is CASSRRGLAGANEQFF. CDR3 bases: TGTGCCAGCAGTCGACGAGGACTAGCGGGAGCCAATGAGCAGTTCTTC. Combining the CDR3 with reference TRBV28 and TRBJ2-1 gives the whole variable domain DVKVTQSSRYLVKRTGEKVFLECVQDMDHENMFWYRQDPGLGLRLIYFSYDVKMKEKGDIPEGYSVSREKKERFSLILESASTNQTSMYLCASSRRGLAGANEQFFGPGTRLTVL.

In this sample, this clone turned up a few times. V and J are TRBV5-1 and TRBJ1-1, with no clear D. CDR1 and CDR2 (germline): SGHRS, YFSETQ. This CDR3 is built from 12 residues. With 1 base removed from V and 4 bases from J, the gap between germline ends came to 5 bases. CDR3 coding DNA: TGCGCCAGCAGCTTGTCTAGCACTGAAGCTTTCTTT. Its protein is CASSLSSTEAFF. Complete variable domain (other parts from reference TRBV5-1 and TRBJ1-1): KAGVTQTPRYLIKTRGQQVTLSCSPISGHRSVSWYQQTPGQGLQFLFEYFSETQRNKGNFPGRFSGRQFSNSRSEMNVSTLELGDSALYLCASSLSSTEAFFGQGTRLTVV.